Here is one T cell receptor (beta chain) with its context. The target antigen is unknown. The record originates from a study of cytomegalovirus exposure and HLA in healthy donors. Study in general: The use of the same platform for the 100 to 150 validation repertoires and the roughly 730 first-cohort repertoires was reported by a later analysis.

V lost 0 bases to trimming and J lost 5 bases, with 10 bases between them. The CDR3 totals 14 residues. The germline V gene has CDR1 MNHEY and CDR2 SVGAGI. Study-level points and caveats: Cytomegalovirus-associated TCR beta chains were listed, numbering more than 150. Some public TCRs appeared in many individuals, while most sequences were rare. Subsequent analysis showed first-cohort TCR clusters tending to co-occur in 120 validation repertoires.

Sequencing used immunoSEQ multiplex PCR; TCRdb keeps in-frame clones, though not all of them. The sample has 130,000 to 150,000 clones; about 91% are singletons. The chain carries TRBV6-5 and TRBJ1-1; TRBD1 is a possible D gene (5 bases). The material sequenced was PBMCs. The clonotype was recovered from a woman aged 18-29 years in good health and CMV-seropositive. CDR3 DNA: TGTGCCAGCAGTTACTCCGTGGGGGGGACTGAAGCTTTCTTT. As protein: CASSYSVGGTEAFF.